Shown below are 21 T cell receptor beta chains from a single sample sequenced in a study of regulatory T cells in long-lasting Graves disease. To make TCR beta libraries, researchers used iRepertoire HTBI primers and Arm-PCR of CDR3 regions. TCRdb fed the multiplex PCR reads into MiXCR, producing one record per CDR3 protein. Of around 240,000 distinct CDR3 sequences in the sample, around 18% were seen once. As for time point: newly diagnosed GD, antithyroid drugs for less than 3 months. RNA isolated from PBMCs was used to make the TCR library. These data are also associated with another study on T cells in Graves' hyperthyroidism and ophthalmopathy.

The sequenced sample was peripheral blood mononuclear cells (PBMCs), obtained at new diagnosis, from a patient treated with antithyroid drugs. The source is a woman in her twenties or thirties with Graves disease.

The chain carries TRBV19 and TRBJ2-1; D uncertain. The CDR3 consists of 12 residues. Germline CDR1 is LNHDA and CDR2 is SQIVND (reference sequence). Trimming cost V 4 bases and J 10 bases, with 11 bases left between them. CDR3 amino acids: CASSTRGYEQFF. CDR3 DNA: TGTGCCAGTAGTACCCGAGGCTACGAGCAGTTCTTC.

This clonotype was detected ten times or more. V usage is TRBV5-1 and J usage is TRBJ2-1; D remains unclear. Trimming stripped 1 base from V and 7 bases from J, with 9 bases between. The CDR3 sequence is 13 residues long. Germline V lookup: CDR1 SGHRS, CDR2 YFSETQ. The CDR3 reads CASSLRVANEQFF. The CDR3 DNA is TGCGCCAGCAGCTTGAGGGTTGCGAATGAGCAGTTCTTC.

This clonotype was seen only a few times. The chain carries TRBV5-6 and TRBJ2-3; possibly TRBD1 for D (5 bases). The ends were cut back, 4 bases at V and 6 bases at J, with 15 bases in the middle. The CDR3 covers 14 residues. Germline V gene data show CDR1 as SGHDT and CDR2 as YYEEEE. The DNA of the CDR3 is TGTGCCAGCAGCAGCTGGGGCTGGGCGGATACGCAGTATTTT. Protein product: CASSSWGWADTQYF.

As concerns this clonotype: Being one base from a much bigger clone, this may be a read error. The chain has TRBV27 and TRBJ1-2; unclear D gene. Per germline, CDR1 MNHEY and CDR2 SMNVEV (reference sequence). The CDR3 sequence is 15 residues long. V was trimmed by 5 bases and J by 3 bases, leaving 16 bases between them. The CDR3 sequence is CASSARLSGDYGYTF. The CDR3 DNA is TGTGCCAGCAGTGCCCGCCTCTCTGGGGACTATGGCTACACCTTC.

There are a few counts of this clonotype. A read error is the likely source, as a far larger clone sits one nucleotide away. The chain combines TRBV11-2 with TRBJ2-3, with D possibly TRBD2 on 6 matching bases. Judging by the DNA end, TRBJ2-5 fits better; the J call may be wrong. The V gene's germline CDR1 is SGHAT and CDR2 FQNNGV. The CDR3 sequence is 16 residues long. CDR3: CASSSPSEGLERTQYF. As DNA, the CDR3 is TGTGCCAGCAGCTCTCCTAGCGAGGGCCTCGAACGAACCCAGTACTTC.

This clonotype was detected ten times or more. CDR3 protein: CASSLGAGYGYTF. The CDR3 nucleotides read TGTGCCAGCAGCCTGGGGGCTGGCTATGGCTACACCTTC. The V call is TRBV3-1, the J call TRBJ1-2, with TRBD1 as a possible D gene (6 bases). The germline V gene has CDR1 LGHDT and CDR2 YNNKEL (reference sequence). Trimming removed 4 bases from V and 4 bases from J, with 10 bases in between. The CDR3 sequence is 13 residues long.

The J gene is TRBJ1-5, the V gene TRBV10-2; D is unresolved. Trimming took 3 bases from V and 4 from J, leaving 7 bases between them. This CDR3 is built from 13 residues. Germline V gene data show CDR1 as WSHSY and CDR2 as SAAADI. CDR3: CASSESGNQPQHF. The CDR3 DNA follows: TGCGCCAGCAGTGAATCCGGGAATCAGCCCCAGCATTTT.

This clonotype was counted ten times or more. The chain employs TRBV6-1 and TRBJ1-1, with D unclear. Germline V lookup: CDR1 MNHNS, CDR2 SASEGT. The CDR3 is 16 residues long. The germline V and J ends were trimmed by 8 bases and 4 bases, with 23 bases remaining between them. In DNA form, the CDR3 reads TGTGCCAGCGCTAATCCTGGATCCGGGATAGGCACTGAAGCTTTCTTT. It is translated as CASANPGSGIGTEAFF.

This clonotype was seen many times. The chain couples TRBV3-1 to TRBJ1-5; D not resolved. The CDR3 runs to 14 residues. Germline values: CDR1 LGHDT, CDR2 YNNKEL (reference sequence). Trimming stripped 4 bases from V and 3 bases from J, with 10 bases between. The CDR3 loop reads CASSPSLDNQPQHF. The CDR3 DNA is TGTGCCAGCAGCCCGTCTCTAGACAATCAGCCCCAGCATTTT.

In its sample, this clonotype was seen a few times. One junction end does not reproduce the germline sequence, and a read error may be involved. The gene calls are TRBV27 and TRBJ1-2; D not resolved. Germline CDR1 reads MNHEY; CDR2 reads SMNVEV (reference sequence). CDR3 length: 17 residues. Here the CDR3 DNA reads TGTGCCAGCAGTTTCCTCTCGTCCGACCCGGAAGGCTATGGCCACAACTTC. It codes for CASSFLSSDPEGYGHNF.

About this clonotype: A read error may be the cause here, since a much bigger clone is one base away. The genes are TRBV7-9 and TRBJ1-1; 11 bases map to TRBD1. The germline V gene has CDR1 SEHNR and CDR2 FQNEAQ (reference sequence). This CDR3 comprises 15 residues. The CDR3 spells CASSFGDRGNTGAFF. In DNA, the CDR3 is TGTGCCAGCAGCTTCGGGGACAGGGGGAACACTGGAGCTTTCTTT.

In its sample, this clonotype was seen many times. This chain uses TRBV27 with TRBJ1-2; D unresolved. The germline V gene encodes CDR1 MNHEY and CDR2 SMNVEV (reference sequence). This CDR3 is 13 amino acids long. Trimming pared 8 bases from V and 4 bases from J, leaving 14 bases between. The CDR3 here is CASSGGSGYGYTF. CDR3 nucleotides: TGTGCCAGCTCCGGTGGGAGCGGCTATGGCTACACCTTC.

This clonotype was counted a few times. CDR3 nucleotides: TGTGCCAGTAAGCTAGCGGAAAGCACAGATACGCAGTATTTT. Translation: CASKLAESTDTQYF. The gene calls are TRBV7-8 and TRBJ2-3, with 7 bases matching TRBD2. Trimming took 9 bases from V and 0 from J; bases not matched to a gene: 6. Germline V gene data show CDR1 as SGHVS and CDR2 as FQNEAQ. The CDR3 is 14 amino acids.

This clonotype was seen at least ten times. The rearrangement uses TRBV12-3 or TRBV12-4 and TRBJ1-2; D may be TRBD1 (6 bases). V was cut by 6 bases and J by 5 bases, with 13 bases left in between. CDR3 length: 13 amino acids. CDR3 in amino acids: CASRDTGIYGYTF. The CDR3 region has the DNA TGTGCCAGCAGAGATACAGGGATTTATGGCTACACCTTC.

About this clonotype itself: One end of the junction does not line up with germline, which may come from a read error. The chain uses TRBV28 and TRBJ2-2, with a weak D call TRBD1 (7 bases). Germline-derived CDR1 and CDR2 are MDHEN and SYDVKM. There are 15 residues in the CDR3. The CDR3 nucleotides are TGTGCCAGCAGTTTGGGGACAGAGAACACCGGGGGGCTGTTTTTT. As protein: CASSLGTENTGGLFF. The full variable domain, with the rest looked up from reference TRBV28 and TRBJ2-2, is DVKVTQSSRYLVKRTGEKVFLECVQDMDHENMFWYRQDPGLGLRLIYFSYDVKMKEKGDIPEGYSVSREKKERFSLILESASTNQTSMYLCASSLGTENTGGLFFGEGSRLTVL.

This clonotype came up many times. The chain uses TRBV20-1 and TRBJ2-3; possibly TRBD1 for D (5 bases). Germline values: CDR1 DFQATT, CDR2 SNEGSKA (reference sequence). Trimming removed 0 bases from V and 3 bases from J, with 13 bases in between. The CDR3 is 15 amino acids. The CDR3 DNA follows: TGCAGTGCTAGAGATCGGACAATTTCGACAGATACGCAGTATTTT. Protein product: CSARDRTISTDTQYF.

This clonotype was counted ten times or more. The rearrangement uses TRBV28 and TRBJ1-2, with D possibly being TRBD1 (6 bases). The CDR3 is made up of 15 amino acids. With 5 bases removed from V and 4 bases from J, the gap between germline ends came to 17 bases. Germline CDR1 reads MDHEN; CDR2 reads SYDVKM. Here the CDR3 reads CASSPPGQPAYGYTF. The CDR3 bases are TGTGCCAGCAGTCCCCCCGGACAGCCCGCCTATGGCTACACCTTC.

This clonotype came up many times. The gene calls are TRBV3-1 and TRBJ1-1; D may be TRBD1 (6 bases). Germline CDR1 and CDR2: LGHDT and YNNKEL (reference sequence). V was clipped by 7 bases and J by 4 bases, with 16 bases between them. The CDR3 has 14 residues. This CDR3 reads CASKPQGGLTEAFF. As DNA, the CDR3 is TGTGCCAGCAAACCACAGGGAGGTCTCACTGAAGCTTTCTTT.

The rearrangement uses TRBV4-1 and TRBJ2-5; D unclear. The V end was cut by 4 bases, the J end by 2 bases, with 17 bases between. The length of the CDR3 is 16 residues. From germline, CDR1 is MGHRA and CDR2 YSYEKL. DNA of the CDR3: TGCGCCAGCAGCCCCTACTCATGGGGTGAACAAGAGACCCAGTACTTC. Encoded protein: CASSPYSWGEQETQYF.

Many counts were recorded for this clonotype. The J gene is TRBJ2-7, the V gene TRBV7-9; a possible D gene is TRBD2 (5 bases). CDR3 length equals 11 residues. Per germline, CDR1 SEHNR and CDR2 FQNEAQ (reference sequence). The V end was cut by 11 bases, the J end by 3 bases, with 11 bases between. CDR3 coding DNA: TGTGCCGTCACCGGGGACTACGAGCAGTACTTC. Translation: CAVTGDYEQYF.

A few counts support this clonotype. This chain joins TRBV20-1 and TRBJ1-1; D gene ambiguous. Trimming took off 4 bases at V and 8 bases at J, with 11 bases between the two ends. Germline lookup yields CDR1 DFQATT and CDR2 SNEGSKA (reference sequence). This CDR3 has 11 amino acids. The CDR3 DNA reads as TGCAGTGCTAAAAGTTGGGAGGAAGCTTTCTTT. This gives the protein CSAKSWEEAFF.